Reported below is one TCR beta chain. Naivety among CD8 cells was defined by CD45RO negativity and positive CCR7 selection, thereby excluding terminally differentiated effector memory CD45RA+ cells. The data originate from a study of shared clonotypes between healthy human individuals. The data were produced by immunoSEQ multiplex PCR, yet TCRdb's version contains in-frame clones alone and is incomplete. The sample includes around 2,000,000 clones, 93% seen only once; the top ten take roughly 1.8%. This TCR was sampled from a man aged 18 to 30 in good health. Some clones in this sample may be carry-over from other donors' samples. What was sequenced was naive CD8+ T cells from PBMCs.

The CDR3 nucleotides are TGTGCCGGGGGTACACCCCTCCACTTT. Amino acids: CAGGTPLHF. The chain combines TRBV28 with TRBJ1-6; possibly TRBD1 for D (5 bases). Germline CDR1 reads MDHEN; CDR2 reads SYDVKM. This CDR3 is built from 9 residues. V lost 11 bases, J lost 11 bases, and 7 bases lay in between. Combining the CDR3 with reference TRBV28 and TRBJ1-6 gives the whole variable domain DVKVTQSSRYLVKRTGEKVFLECVQDMDHENMFWYRQDPGLGLRLIYFSYDVKMKEKGDIPEGYSVSREKKERFSLILESASTNQTSMYLCAGGTPLHFGNGTRLTVT.